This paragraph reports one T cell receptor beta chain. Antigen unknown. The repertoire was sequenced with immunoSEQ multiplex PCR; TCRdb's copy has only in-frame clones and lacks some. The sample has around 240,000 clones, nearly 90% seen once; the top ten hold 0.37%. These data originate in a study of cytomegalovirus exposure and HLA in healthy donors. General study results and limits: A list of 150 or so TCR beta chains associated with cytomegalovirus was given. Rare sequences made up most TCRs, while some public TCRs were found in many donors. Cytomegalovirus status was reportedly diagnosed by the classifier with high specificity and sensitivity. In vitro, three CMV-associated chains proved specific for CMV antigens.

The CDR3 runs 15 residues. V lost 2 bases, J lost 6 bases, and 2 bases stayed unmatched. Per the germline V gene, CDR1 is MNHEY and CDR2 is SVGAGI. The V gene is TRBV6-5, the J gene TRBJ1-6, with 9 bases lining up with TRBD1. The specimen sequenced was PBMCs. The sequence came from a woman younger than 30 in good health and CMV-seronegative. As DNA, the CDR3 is TGTGCCAGCAGTTACGCGACAGGGGGTAATTCACCCCTCCACTTT. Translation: CASSYATGGNSPLHF.